This T cell receptor beta chain was captured by sequencing in a study of blood T cell repertoires in COVID-19. Only in-frame clones appear in the TCRdb table, and some are missing; sequencing was by immunoSEQ multiplex PCR. Of under 300,000 clones listed, just over 90% are singletons. The sample consisted of PBMCs or T cells enriched from blood (not recorded which). This sequence originates from a woman younger than 35 who had recovered from COVID-19.

Here the CDR3 DNA reads TGTGCCAGCAGCTTAGGGACTAGCGGGAGCTACGAGCAGTACTTC. It yields the protein CASSLGTSGSYEQYF. V gene TRBV11-2 combines with J gene TRBJ2-7, with 13 bases that match TRBD2. The ends lost 1 base at V and 3 bases at J; junction bases unmatched: 0. The germline CDR1 and CDR2 sequences are SGHAT and FQNNGV. This CDR3 contains 15 residues.